This record concerns one TCR beta chain sequence. This CDR3 has 18 amino acids. Trimming removed 1 base at V and 0 bases at J, with 13 bases between. The germline V gene has CDR1 SGHNT and CDR2 YENEEA. Original data processing: How many nucleated cells were present was estimated from reference gene primer amplification. Data came from immunoSEQ multiplex PCR; TCRdb stores just in-frame clones and leaves some out. The DNA gave D and trimming, while V, J and clone size come from that table. The data show roughly 78,000 clones, with approximately 87% seen just once and over 15% held by the top ten. This sample stems from a study of blood T cell repertoires in COVID-19. Study-wide context: The United States, Italy and Spain were the sources of the acute and convalescent COVID-19 samples. From T cells, B-cell-depleted T cells, or PBMCs came the material, which was cDNA or gDNA.

The sequencing sample was made of peripheral blood. The chain links TRBV11-3 to TRBJ2-6; the D gene is possibly TRBD2 (5 bases). This receptor was taken from an elderly woman with acute or convalescent COVID-19. Here the CDR3 reads CASSLGIGLSSGANVLTF. DNA for the CDR3: TGTGCCAGCAGCTTAGGAATAGGACTGTCCTCTGGGGCCAACGTCCTGACTTTC. Filled out from reference TRBV11-3 and TRBJ2-6, the complete variable domain reads EAGVVQSPRYKIIEKKQPVAFWCNPISGHNTLYWYLQNLGQGPELLIRYENEEAVDDSQLPKDRFSAERLKGVDSTLKIQPAELGDSAVYLCASSLGIGLSSGANVLTFGAGSRLTVL.